These 3 T cell receptor beta chains originate from one sample sequenced in a study of naive and memory T cell subsets. An equimolar mix of two oligonucleotides served as the beta constant-region primer for TRBC1 and TRBC2. The ligated cDNA underwent four PCR rounds using SP2 and nested alpha and beta constant-region primers. TCRdb passed the UMI-ligation and nested PCR reads through MiXCR, listing each CDR3 protein once. The table has 100,000 to 150,000 distinct CDR3 sequences, roughly 32% seen once; the top ten hold 0.75% to 1%. The sample taken for sequencing was central memory CD4+ T cells from blood. The receptor source for this set is a human donor in good health.

The chain couples TRBV10-1 to TRBJ2-5; 8 nucleotides agree with TRBD1. The length of the CDR3 is 16 residues. V gave up 2 bases and J gave up 5 bases; unmatched junction bases: 10. The germline gives CDR1 WNHNN, CDR2 SYGVQD (reference sequence). The CDR3 loop is CASSEGRTGLLETQYF. The CDR3 DNA sequence: TGCGCCAGCAGTGAGGGGAGGACAGGGCTTTTGGAGACCCAGTACTTC.

The chain has TRBV19 and TRBJ1-1, with D possibly matching TRBD1 (5 bases). Germline assignment: CDR1 LNHDA and CDR2 SQIVND (reference sequence). This CDR3 region has 14 residues. Trimming pared 2 bases from V and 6 bases from J, leaving 13 bases between. CDR3 residues: CASSISRVQSEAFF. As DNA, the CDR3 is TGTGCCAGTAGTATATCCAGGGTGCAATCTGAAGCTTTCTTT.

The V call is TRBV6-5, the J call TRBJ1-1; no reliable D call. V lost 5 bases, J lost 0 bases, and 16 bases lay in between. Germline V gives CDR1 MNHEY, CDR2 SVGAGI. The CDR3 loop spans 16 amino acids. CDR3 sequence reads: CASSPHLSRMNTEAFF. The CDR3 DNA reads as TGTGCCAGCAGTCCCCACCTTTCCCGCATGAACACTGAAGCTTTCTTT.